This T cell receptor (beta chain) was captured by sequencing in a study of T cell repertoires in cytomegalovirus infection. One entry per CDR3 protein results from TCRdb running MiXCR on the reads. The sample holds about 700,000 distinct CDR3 sequences, 33% seen once. Points on this clonotype: Its target is not known. Its ends do not fully match the called genes, so a read error is possible.

The CDR3 is made up of 12 amino acids. The germline V gene encodes CDR1 DFQATT and CDR2 SNEGSKA (reference sequence). The chain carries TRBV20-1 and TRBJ2-1, with 7 bases aligning to TRBD2. The sequence derives from a human donor in good health (CMV status not recorded). Some clones in this sample may be carry-over from other donors' samples. Sequenced material: cultured PBMCs, taken from culture after CMV antigen stimulation. CDR3 nucleotide sequence: TGCAGTGTCCCAGGACTAGTTAATGAGCAGTTGTTC. This gives the protein CSVPGLVNEQLF.